A selection of T cell receptor beta chains follows, all from one sample in a study of T cells expressing NK-cell markers. TCRdb re-called the 5' RACE reads and gives one entry per CDR3 protein, without DNA. Found here are 550,000 to 600,000 distinct CDR3 sequences; the top ten clones hold less than 4.5%. The sequencing input was blood T cells: a sorted CD56 or NKG2C T cell subset, CD4+ or CD8+ T cells, or bulk PBMC T cells (not recorded which). These TCRs come from a young man in good health. The CDR3 runs from the conserved cysteine through the conserved F or W. The order of the fields is V gene, J gene, CDR3 protein.

TRBV20-1	TRBJ2-1	CSASRTGEQFF
TRBV6-5	TRBJ2-1	CASSPLRGTYNEQFF
TRBV19	TRBJ2-5	CASSILGNSGGGQETQYF
TRBV7-9	TRBJ2-1	CASSLTGTNNEQFF
TRBV18	TRBJ2-2	CASSRKENTGELFF
TRBV10-3	TRBJ2-1	CAISGGTPSSSYNEQFF
TRBV20-1	TRBJ1-2	CSARDPGPVGSDRGRGYTF
TRBV7-9	TRBJ2-1	CASSSSDNPSSYNEQFF
TRBV4-2	TRBJ2-3	CASSPGTDYTDTQYF
TRBV6-2/TRBV6-3	TRBJ2-1	CASSYKSLVNEQFF
TRBV7-8	TRBJ1-2	CASSFSRQGQRYGYTF
TRBV5-1	TRBJ2-4	CASSLLSSGRDQYF